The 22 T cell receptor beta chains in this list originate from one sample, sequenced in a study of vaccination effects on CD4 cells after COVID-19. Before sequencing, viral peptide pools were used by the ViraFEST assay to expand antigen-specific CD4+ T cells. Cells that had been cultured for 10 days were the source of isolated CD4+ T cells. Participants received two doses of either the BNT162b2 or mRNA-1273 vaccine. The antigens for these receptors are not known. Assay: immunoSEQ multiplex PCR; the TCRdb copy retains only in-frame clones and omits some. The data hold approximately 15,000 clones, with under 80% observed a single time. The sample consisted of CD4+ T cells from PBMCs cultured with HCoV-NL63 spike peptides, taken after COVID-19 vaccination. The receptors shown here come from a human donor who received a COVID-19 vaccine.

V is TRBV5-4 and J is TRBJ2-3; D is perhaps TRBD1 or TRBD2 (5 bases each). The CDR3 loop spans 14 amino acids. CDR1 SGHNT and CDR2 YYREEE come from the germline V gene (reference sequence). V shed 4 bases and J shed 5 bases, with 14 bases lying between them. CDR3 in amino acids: CASSNKGPQDTQYF. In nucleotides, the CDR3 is TGTGCCAGCAGCAACAAGGGACCACAAGATACGCAGTATTTT.

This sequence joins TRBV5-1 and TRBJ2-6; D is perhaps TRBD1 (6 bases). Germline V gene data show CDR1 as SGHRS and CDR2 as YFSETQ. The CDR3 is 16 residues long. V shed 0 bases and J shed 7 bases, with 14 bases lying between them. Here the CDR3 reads CASSLESGVGANVLTF. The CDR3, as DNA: TGCGCCAGCAGCTTGGAGTCAGGGGTCGGTGCCAACGTCCTGACTTTC.

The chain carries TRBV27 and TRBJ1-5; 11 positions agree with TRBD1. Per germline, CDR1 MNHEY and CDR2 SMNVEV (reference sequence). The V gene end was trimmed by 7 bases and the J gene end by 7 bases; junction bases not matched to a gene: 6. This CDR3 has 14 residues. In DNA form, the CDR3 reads TGTGCCAGCAAGCCCGGGACAGGGGGACAGCCCCAGCATTTT. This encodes CASKPGTGGQPQHF.

The CDR3 loop is CASSMTGNQPQHF. CDR3 sequence (DNA): TGTGCCAGCAGTATGACAGGGAACCAGCCCCAGCATTTT. The chain couples TRBV12-3 or TRBV12-4 to TRBJ1-5, with 7 nucleotides matching TRBD1. CDR3 length: 13 residues. J was trimmed by 7 bases and V by 5 bases; bases with no gene match: 5.

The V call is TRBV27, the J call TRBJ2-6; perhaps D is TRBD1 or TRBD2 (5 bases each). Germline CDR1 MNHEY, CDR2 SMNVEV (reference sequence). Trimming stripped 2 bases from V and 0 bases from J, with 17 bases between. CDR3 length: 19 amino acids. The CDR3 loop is CASSLTGTGRLSGANVLTF. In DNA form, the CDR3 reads TGTGCCAGCAGTTTAACGGGGACGGGGCGACTCTCTGGGGCCAACGTCCTGACTTTC.

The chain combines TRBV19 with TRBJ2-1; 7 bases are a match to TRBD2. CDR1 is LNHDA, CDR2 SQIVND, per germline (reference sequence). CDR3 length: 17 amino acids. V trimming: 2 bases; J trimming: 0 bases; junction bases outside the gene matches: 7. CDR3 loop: CASSISPGGSSYNEQFF. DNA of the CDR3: TGTGCCAGTAGTATAAGCCCCGGGGGGTCCTCCTACAATGAGCAGTTCTTC.

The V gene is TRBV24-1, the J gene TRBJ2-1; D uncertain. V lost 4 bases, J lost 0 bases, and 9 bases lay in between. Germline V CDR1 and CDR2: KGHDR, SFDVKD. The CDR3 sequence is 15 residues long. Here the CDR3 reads CATSDPRGSYNEQFF. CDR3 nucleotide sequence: TGTGCCACCAGTGACCCCCGTGGCTCCTACAATGAGCAGTTCTTC.

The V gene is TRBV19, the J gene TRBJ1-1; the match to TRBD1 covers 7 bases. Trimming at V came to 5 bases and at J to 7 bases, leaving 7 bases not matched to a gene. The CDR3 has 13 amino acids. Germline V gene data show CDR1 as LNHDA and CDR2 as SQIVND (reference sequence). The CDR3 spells CASSLRDRHEAFF. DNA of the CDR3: TGTGCCAGTAGTCTCCGGGACAGACATGAAGCTTTCTTT.

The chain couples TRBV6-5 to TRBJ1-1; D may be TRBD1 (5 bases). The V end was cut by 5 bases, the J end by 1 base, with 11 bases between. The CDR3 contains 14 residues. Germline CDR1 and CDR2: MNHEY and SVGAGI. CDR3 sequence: CASSPFGANTEAFF. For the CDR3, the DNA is TGTGCCAGCAGTCCTTTCGGGGCGAACACTGAAGCTTTCTTT.

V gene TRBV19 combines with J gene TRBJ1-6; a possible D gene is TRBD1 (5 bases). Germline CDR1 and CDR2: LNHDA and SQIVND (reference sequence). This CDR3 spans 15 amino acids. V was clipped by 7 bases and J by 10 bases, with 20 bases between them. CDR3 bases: TGTGCCAGTACCTACCGGGACCCGGGTCGCTCACCCCTCCACTTT. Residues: CASTYRDPGRSPLHF.

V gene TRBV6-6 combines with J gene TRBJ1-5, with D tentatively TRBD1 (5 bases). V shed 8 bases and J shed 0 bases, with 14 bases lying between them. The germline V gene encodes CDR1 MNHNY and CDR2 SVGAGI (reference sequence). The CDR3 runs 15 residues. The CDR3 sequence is CASLNRKHSNQPQHF. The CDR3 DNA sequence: TGTGCCAGCCTGAACAGGAAGCATAGCAATCAGCCCCAGCATTTT.

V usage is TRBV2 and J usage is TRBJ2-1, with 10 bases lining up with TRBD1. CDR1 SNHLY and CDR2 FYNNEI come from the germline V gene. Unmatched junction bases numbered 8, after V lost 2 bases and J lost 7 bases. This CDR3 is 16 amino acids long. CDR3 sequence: CASSERSAGQGNEQFF. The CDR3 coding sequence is TGTGCCAGCAGTGAAAGGAGTGCGGGACAGGGGAATGAGCAGTTCTTC.

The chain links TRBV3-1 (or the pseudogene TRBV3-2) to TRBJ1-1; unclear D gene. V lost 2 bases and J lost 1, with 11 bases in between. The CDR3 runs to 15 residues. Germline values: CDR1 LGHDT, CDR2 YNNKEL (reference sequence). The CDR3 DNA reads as TGTGCCAGCAGCCAACACGCTAAGAGGAACACTGAAGCTTTCTTT. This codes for CASSQHAKRNTEAFF.

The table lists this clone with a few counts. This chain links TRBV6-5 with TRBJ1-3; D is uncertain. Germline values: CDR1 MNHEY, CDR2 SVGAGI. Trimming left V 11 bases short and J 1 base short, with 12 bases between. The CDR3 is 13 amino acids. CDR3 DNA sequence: TGTGCCGTCGGCCGGCCATCTGGAAACACCATATATTTT. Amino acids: CAVGRPSGNTIYF.

CDR3: CASRAGTYYGYTF. CDR3 in DNA: TGCGCCAGCAGGGCCGGGACGTACTATGGCTACACCTTC. This chain joins TRBV5-1 and TRBJ1-2, with a possible D match to TRBD1 (5 bases). The CDR3 totals 13 residues. V lost 5 bases and J lost 3, with 11 bases in between. Germline values: CDR1 SGHRS, CDR2 YFSETQ.

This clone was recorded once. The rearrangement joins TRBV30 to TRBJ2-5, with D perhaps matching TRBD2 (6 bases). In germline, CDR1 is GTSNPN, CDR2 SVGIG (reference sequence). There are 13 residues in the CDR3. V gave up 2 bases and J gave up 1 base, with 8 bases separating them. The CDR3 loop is CAWSRTIQETQYF. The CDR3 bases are TGTGCCTGGAGTAGGACTATCCAAGAGACCCAGTACTTC.

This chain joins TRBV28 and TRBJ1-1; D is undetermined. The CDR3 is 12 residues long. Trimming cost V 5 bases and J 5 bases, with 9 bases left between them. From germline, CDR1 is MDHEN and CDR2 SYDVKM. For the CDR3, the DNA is TGTGCCAGCAGTCGGACGGCGACTGAAGCTTTCTTT. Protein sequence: CASSRTATEAFF.

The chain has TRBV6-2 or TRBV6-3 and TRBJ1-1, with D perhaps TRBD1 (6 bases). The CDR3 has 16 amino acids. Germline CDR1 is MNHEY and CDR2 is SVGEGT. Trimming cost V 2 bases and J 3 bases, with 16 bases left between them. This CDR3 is CASSYQGWRGDTEAFF. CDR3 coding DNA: TGTGCCAGCAGTTACCAGGGGTGGAGGGGGGACACTGAAGCTTTCTTT.

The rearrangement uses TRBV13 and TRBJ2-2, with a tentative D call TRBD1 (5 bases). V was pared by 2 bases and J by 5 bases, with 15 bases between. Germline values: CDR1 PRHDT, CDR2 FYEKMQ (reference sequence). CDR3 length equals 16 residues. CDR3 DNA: TGTGCCAGCAGCTTAAACAGGAACCTAAGAACCGGGGAGCTGTTTTTT. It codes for CASSLNRNLRTGELFF.

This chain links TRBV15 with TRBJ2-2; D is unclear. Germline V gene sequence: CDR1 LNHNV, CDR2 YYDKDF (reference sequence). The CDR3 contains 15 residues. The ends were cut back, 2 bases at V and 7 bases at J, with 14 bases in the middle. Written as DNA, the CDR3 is TGTGCCACCAGCAGAAGATCCGGACGAGTCGGGGAGCTGTTTTTT. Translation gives CATSRRSGRVGELFF.

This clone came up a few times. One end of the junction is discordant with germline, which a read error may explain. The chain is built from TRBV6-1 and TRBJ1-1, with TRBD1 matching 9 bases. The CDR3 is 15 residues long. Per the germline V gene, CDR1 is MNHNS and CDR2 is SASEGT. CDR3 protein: CASSEEGQGNTEAFF. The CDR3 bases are TGTGCCAGCAGCGAAGAGGGACAGGGGAACACTGAAGCTTTCTTT.

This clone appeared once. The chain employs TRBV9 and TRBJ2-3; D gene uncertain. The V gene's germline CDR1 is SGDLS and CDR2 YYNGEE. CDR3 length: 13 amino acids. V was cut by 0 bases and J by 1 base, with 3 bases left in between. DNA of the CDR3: TGTGCCAGCAGCGTAGTGGGCACAGATACGCAGTATTTT. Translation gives CASSVVGTDTQYF.